This T cell receptor beta chain emerged from a study of graft-versus-host responses after intestinal transplantation. General study points: Some GvH clones appeared in ileal mucosa or blood before recipient bone marrow.

As concerns this clone: No antigen is known for it.

The repertoire was sequenced with immunoSEQ multiplex PCR; TCRdb's copy has only in-frame clones and lacks some. The sample carries over 85,000 clones, 94% recorded once. The origin of this receptor is a human donor who was the organ donor for an intestinal transplant. Specimen: unstimulated CD4+ T cells sorted from spleen or lymph node cells, collected before transplant.

This CDR3 is CASSYLQGAQYF. In DNA, the CDR3 is TGTGCCAGCAGTTACTTACAGGGAGCACAGTATTTT. The V call is TRBV6-5, the J call TRBJ2-3; TRBD1 is a possible D gene (6 bases). Germline V gene sequence: CDR1 MNHEY, CDR2 SVGAGI. The V and J ends lost 1 base and 12 bases respectively, with 11 bases between them. CDR3 length: 12 residues.